One sample yielded the 21 T cell receptor beta chains listed below, sequenced in a study of regulatory T cells in long-lasting Graves disease. Specified time point: newly diagnosed GD, antithyroid drugs for less than 3 months. The authors made the TCR library using RNA they extracted from PBMCs. CDR3-region Arm-PCR and iRepertoire HTBI primers produced the TCR beta libraries. From the multiplex PCR reads, TCRdb called clonotypes with MiXCR, one entry per CDR3 protein. This table holds about 420,000 distinct CDR3 sequences, 15% to 20% found once. This same sample was also part of a study on T cells in Graves' hyperthyroidism and ophthalmopathy.

The material sequenced was peripheral blood mononuclear cells (PBMCs), taken at new diagnosis, from a patient treated with antithyroid drugs. These receptors all stem from a woman under 30 with Graves disease.

This clonotype came up many times. V and J are TRBV11-2 and TRBJ2-1; D is unresolved. This CDR3 has 16 residues. V was clipped by 0 bases and J by 1 base, with 10 bases between them. The V gene's germline CDR1 is SGHAT and CDR2 FQNNGV. This CDR3 reads CASSLDWRSSYNEQFF. DNA for the CDR3: TGTGCCAGCAGCTTAGATTGGCGGAGTTCCTACAATGAGCAGTTCTTC.

This clonotype has at least ten counts. The chain couples TRBV7-9 to TRBJ2-3, with 8 bases matching TRBD2. Germline V gene lookup returns CDR1 SEHNR and CDR2 FQNEAQ (reference sequence). J lost 5 bases, V lost 5 bases, and 12 bases had no gene match. The CDR3 consists of 16 residues. CDR3 DNA sequence: TGTGCCAGCAGCCAAGACACCGCGGGAGGAAAAGATACGCAGTATTTT. It translates to CASSQDTAGGKDTQYF.

A few counts support this clonotype. The chain links TRBV10-3 to TRBJ1-5; D gene unclear. Germline V gives CDR1 ENHRY, CDR2 SYGVKD. The CDR3 extends over 12 amino acids. V shed 6 bases and J shed 3 bases, with 6 bases lying between them. This CDR3 is CAIRGTNQPQHF. The CDR3 bases are TGTGCCATCAGGGGTACCAATCAGCCCCAGCATTTT.

In this sample, this clonotype turned up many times. This chain connects TRBV27 to TRBJ2-7, with D unresolved. CDR3 length equals 13 residues. V was pared by 0 bases and J by 3 bases, with 6 bases between. CDR1 is MNHEY, CDR2 SMNVEV, per germline (reference sequence). The CDR3 DNA follows: TGTGCCAGCAGTTTATCCGGTGTCTACGAGCAGTACTTC. It yields the protein CASSLSGVYEQYF.

This clonotype was detected many times. The rearrangement uses TRBV6-2 or TRBV6-3 and TRBJ1-1; D uncertain. Germline-derived CDR1 and CDR2 are MNHEY and SVGEGT. The V gene lost 6 bases and the J gene lost 0 bases, with 8 bases spanning the gap. This CDR3 region has 13 residues. CDR3 loop: CASSALLNTEAFF. Here the CDR3 DNA reads TGTGCCAGCAGCGCTTTATTGAACACTGAAGCTTTCTTT.

This clonotype appeared a few times. The chain joins TRBV7-9 to TRBJ2-1, with D perhaps TRBD1 (6 bases). This CDR3 is built from 14 residues. Germline CDR1 reads SEHNR; CDR2 reads FQNEAQ (reference sequence). Trimming cost V 7 bases and J 4 bases, with 14 bases left between them. The CDR3 DNA is TGTGCCAGCACCTCGGGACACTTTTACAATGAGCAGTTCTTC. Translation gives CASTSGHFYNEQFF.

This clonotype has at least ten counts. The chain is built from TRBV5-1 and TRBJ1-1; D is unclear. This CDR3 is 15 amino acids long. Germline V gene data show CDR1 as SGHRS and CDR2 as YFSETQ. V was pared by 4 bases and J by 5 bases, with 18 bases between. CDR3 DNA: TGCGCCAGCAGCCCCGAACAAAGCGCACGGACTGAAGCTTTCTTT. Protein product: CASSPEQSARTEAFF.

This clonotype was seen at least ten times. The chain is built from TRBV28 and TRBJ2-1; 12 bases align to TRBD2. Germline V lookup: CDR1 MDHEN, CDR2 SYDVKM. V was clipped by 7 bases and J by 8 bases; unmatched bases: 15. There are 17 residues in the CDR3. CDR3 sequence reads: CASTRPSGRAGIHEQFF. The CDR3, as DNA: TGTGCCAGCACCAGACCTAGCGGGAGGGCCGGGATTCATGAGCAGTTCTTC.

The chain has TRBV6-2 or TRBV6-3 and TRBJ2-7; TRBD1 matches 8 bases. The CDR3 spans 13 residues. The trim removed 8 bases at V and 3 bases at J, leaving 6 bases unmatched. Germline CDR1 reads MNHEY; CDR2 reads SVGEGT. The DNA of the CDR3 is TGTGCCAGCCGCTGGACAGGGAACTACGAGCAGTACTTC. Translation gives CASRWTGNYEQYF.

The chain links TRBV7-2 to TRBJ2-2; D gene uncertain. V lost 2 bases and J lost 1, with 11 bases in between. CDR3 length equals 16 residues. In germline, CDR1 is SGHTA, CDR2 FQGNSA. The CDR3 sequence: CASSLKRVLNTGELFF. In DNA form, the CDR3 reads TGTGCCAGCAGCTTAAAAAGGGTCCTGAACACCGGGGAGCTGTTTTTT. The full variable domain, in which reference TRBV7-2 and TRBJ2-2 provide the parts outside the CDR3, is GAGVSQSPSNKVTEKGKDVELRCDPISGHTALYWYRQSLGQGLEFLIYFQGNSAPDKSGLPSDRFSAERTGGSVSTLTIQRTQQEDSAVYLCASSLKRVLNTGELFFGEGSRLTVL.

The chain recombines TRBV29-1 with TRBJ1-1; TRBD1 aligns across 8 bases. The CDR3 is made up of 13 amino acids. Germline assignment: CDR1 SQVTM and CDR2 ANQGSEA. V shed 7 bases and J 4 bases; nucleotides not matched to a gene: 8. CDR3 loop: CSARQGYATEAFF. The CDR3 DNA follows: TGCAGCGCCAGACAGGGGTATGCCACTGAAGCTTTCTTT.

The V and J genes are TRBV5-1 and TRBJ2-1; 9 nucleotides agree with TRBD2. CDR1 is SGHRS and CDR2 is YFSETQ in the germline V gene. The length of the CDR3 is 16 residues. J was trimmed by 6 bases and V by 0 bases; bases with no gene match: 7. The CDR3 sequence is CASSLVASGNVNEQFF. CDR3 nucleotide sequence: TGCGCCAGCAGCTTGGTGGCTAGCGGGAATGTCAATGAGCAGTTCTTC.

This clonotype came up many times. V usage is TRBV11-2 and J usage is TRBJ2-7; D gene unclear. V gave up 0 bases and J gave up 6 bases, with 12 bases separating them. The CDR3 is 14 amino acids. Per the germline V gene, CDR1 is SGHAT and CDR2 is FQNNGV. The CDR3 DNA reads TGTGCCAGCAGCTTAGATCTTGAGTGGGGCGAGCAGTACTTC. It is translated as CASSLDLEWGEQYF.

This clonotype was seen ten or more times. This rearrangement joins TRBV5-6 to TRBJ2-7; D call uncertain. Germline lookup yields CDR1 SGHDT and CDR2 YYEEEE. The CDR3 is 11 amino acids. Trimming removed 5 bases from V and 3 bases from J, with 6 bases in between. CDR3 protein: CASSLFYEQYF. The CDR3 DNA reads as TGTGCCAGCAGTCTTTTCTACGAGCAGTACTTC. Together with reference TRBV5-6 and TRBJ2-7, the CDR3 gives the full variable domain: DAGVTQSPTHLIKTRGQQVTLRCSPKSGHDTVSWYQQALGQGPQFIFQYYEEEERQRGNFPDRFSGHQFPNYSSELNVNALLLGDSALYLCASSLFYEQYFGPGTRLTVT.

V gene TRBV9 combines with J gene TRBJ2-3; tentative D call: TRBD2 (5 bases). Germline V gene lookup returns CDR1 SGDLS and CDR2 YYNGEE. This CDR3 has 16 amino acids. With 4 bases removed from V and 1 base from J, the gap between germline ends came to 16 bases. The CDR3 region is CASSHPEVGGTDTQYF. Written as DNA, the CDR3 is TGTGCCAGCAGCCACCCGGAGGTTGGCGGCACAGATACGCAGTATTTT.

To note about this clonotype: This sequence is one base from a far larger clone and is likely a read error. The chain recombines TRBV11-2 with TRBJ2-3, with D perhaps assigned TRBD1 or TRBD2 (5 bases each). Germline-derived CDR1 and CDR2 are SGHAT and FQNNGV. This CDR3 contains 13 residues. This CDR3 reads CASSRGEPDTRYF. The CDR3 nucleotides read TGTGCCAGCAGCCGAGGGGAACCAGATACGCGGTATTTT.

The genes are TRBV28 and TRBJ1-3; D is unclear. In germline, CDR1 is MDHEN, CDR2 SYDVKM. The CDR3 length is 11 residues. Between the trimmed V and J ends, which lost 7 bases and 7 bases, there was a span of 8 bases. The CDR3 is CASTGGNTIYF. In DNA form, the CDR3 reads TGTGCCAGCACTGGTGGGAACACCATATATTTT. Looking up the rest from reference TRBV28 and TRBJ1-3 gives the full variable domain: DVKVTQSSRYLVKRTGEKVFLECVQDMDHENMFWYRQDPGLGLRLIYFSYDVKMKEKGDIPEGYSVSREKKERFSLILESASTNQTSMYLCASTGGNTIYFGEGSWLTVV.

The genes are TRBV5-1 and TRBJ1-2; D may be TRBD1 (6 bases). The V gene lost 0 bases and the J gene lost 1 base, with 16 bases spanning the gap. The germline gives CDR1 SGHRS, CDR2 YFSETQ. CDR3 length: 17 amino acids. CDR3 coding DNA: TGCGCCAGCAGCTTGGGAGTCACGGGACACATTAACTATGGCTACACCTTC. Translated, it gives CASSLGVTGHINYGYTF.

Ten or more counts support this clonotype. The V call is TRBV12-3 or TRBV12-4, the J call TRBJ2-1; maybe TRBD1 (5 bases). The CDR3 loop spans 14 amino acids. Trimming left V 8 bases short and J 9 bases short, with 20 bases between. The CDR3 region is CASSQLGSQGEQFF. In nucleotides, the CDR3 is TGTGCCAGCTCGCAACTGGGCTCTCAGGGTGAGCAGTTCTTC.

Ten or more counts support this clonotype. The rearrangement uses TRBV4-3 and TRBJ1-1; 8 bases are shared with TRBD1. After removal of 3 bases from V and 5 bases from J, the junction contained 5 bases not matched to a gene. Germline V gene sequence: CDR1 LGHNA, CDR2 YSLEER. The CDR3 spans 14 residues. The CDR3 DNA reads TGCGCCAGCAGCCACGCGGACAGGGTTACTGAAGCTTTCTTT. Translation gives CASSHADRVTEAFF.

This clonotype was seen a handful of times. The J gene is TRBJ2-5, the V gene TRBV7-2; D perhaps matches TRBD2 (6 bases). The CDR3 covers 16 residues. Trimming left V 1 base short and J 4 bases short, with 16 bases between. Per the germline V gene, CDR1 is SGHTA and CDR2 is FQGNSA. DNA of the CDR3: TGTGCCAGCAGCTTAGTGGCTAGCGACCCTTTAGAGACCCAGTACTTC. It encodes CASSLVASDPLETQYF.